These 21 T cell receptor beta chains came from one sample sequenced in a study of blood T cells in healthy people across ages. The use of a sample-barcoded 5' primer and a J-beta primer mix characterized a second PCR of roughly 6 to 11 cycles. TCRdb used MiXCR to reprocess the 5' RACE reads, holding one entry per CDR3 protein. The sample lists 1.5 million to 2 million distinct CDR3 sequences; around 40% were seen once. The sequencing sample was made of blood. These receptors all stem from a human donor in good health.

The CDR3 sequence is CASLSGGNTGELFF. The CDR3 DNA is TGTGCCAGCCTTAGCGGGGGGAACACCGGGGAGCTGTTTTTT. The genes are TRBV2 and TRBJ2-2, with 9 nucleotides matching TRBD2. The CDR3 sequence is 14 residues long. The germline V gene encodes CDR1 SNHLY and CDR2 FYNNEI. Unmatched junction bases numbered 2, after V lost 8 bases and J lost 1 base.

Only a few counts were recorded for this clonotype. The chain uses TRBV4-3 and TRBJ2-5; D ambiguous. From germline, CDR1 is LGHNA and CDR2 YSLEER. The CDR3 has 16 amino acids. Deletions cut 0 bases from V and 0 bases from J, with 11 bases between. CDR3 loop: CASSQDPRRHQETQYF. The CDR3 region has the DNA TGCGCCAGCAGCCAAGACCCGCGACGGCACCAAGAGACCCAGTACTTC.

This clonotype was detected a few times. The CDR3 bases are TGCAGCGCGGAGGCCCGGGAGAAATACAATGAGCAGTTCTTC. It codes for CSAEAREKYNEQFF. The chain combines TRBV29-1 with TRBJ2-1; the D gene is possibly TRBD2 (6 bases). CDR1 and CDR2 (germline): SQVTM, ANQGSEA. This CDR3 is 14 amino acids long. Trimming took off 7 bases at V and 4 bases at J, with 17 bases between the two ends.

This clonotype appeared a few times. The CDR3 DNA sequence: TGTGCCAGCAGCCTGAATTGGGACAGCGTCGGGTATGGCTACACCTTC. Protein product: CASSLNWDSVGYGYTF. This chain connects TRBV11-1 to TRBJ1-2; 7 positions match TRBD1. Germline V gene data show CDR1 as SGHAT and CDR2 as FQDESV (reference sequence). The CDR3 has 16 residues. With 5 bases clipped from V and 5 bases from J, the junction kept 14 bases outside the gene matches.

This clonotype was seen a few times. The V and J genes are TRBV2 and TRBJ2-7; no firm D call. The length of the CDR3 is 16 residues. CDR1 SNHLY and CDR2 FYNNEI come from the germline V gene. Trimming left V 5 bases short and J 6 bases short, with 23 bases between. CDR3 sequence reads: CASSHQIGTSGVEQYF. The CDR3 DNA reads as TGTGCCAGCAGTCACCAGATAGGCACCTCCGGCGTCGAGCAGTACTTC.

This clonotype was seen a handful of times. The gene calls are TRBV20-1 and TRBJ2-5; 9 positions match TRBD2. The assigned J gene may be wrong: the sequence end matches TRBJ2-7 better. This CDR3 is 11 amino acids long. Germline CDR1 reads DFQATT; CDR2 reads SNEGSKA (reference sequence). The CDR3 DNA reads TGCAGTGCGGCTAGCGGGGACGAGCAGTACTTC. Encoded protein: CSAASGDEQYF.

The chain employs TRBV7-2 and TRBJ1-6, with D unresolved. Germline assignment: CDR1 SGHTA and CDR2 FQGNSA. V lost 2 bases and J lost 0, with 8 bases in between. The CDR3 runs to 16 residues. The DNA of the CDR3 is TGTGCCAGCAGCTTAAGCAGGAACTCCTATAATTCACCCCTCCACTTT. This codes for CASSLSRNSYNSPLHF.

This clonotype showed up just a few times. V gene TRBV4-2 combines with J gene TRBJ2-1; tentative D call: TRBD1 (6 bases). CDR3 length: 15 residues. V lost 2 bases, J lost 6 bases, and 14 bases lay in between. CDR1 is LGHNA, CDR2 YNFKEQ, per germline. The CDR3 region has the DNA TGTGCCAGCAGCCAACGCGCAGGGGTTGTCAATGAGCAGTTCTTC. Translation gives CASSQRAGVVNEQFF.

Only one count was recorded for this clonotype. This rearrangement joins TRBV25-1 to TRBJ2-1; 11 bases line up with TRBD1. CDR1 is MGHDK and CDR2 is SYGVNS in the germline V gene. CDR3 length: 14 amino acids. The trim removed 8 bases at V and 8 bases at J, leaving 8 bases unmatched. DNA of the CDR3: TGTGCCAGCGGTGGGGACAGGGGGTCATATGAGCAGTTCTTC. Residues: CASGGDRGSYEQFF.

This chain links TRBV7-2 with TRBJ2-4; TRBD2 agrees at 9 bases. Germline trimming cut 1 base from V and 13 bases from J; bases unmatched to any gene: 14. Per germline, CDR1 SGHTA and CDR2 FQGNSA. This CDR3 has 16 amino acids. The CDR3 DNA sequence: TGTGCCAGCAGCTTAGATTTAGCGGGGGCGTACAGGGAGCAGTACTTC. Its translation: CASSLDLAGAYREQYF. Based on the CDR3 plus reference TRBV7-2 and TRBJ2-4, the full variable domain is GAGVSQSPSNKVTEKGKDVELRCDPISGHTALYWYRQSLGQGLEFLIYFQGNSAPDKSGLPSDRFSAERTGGSVSTLTIQRTQQEDSAVYLCASSLDLAGAYREQYFGAGTRLSVL.

This clonotype showed up just a few times. The chain is built from TRBV4-1 and TRBJ1-6; 7 bases agree with TRBD1. Germline lookup yields CDR1 MGHRA and CDR2 YSYEKL. CDR3 length: 16 residues. V trimming: 6 bases; J trimming: 5 bases; junction bases outside the gene matches: 10. For the CDR3, the DNA is TGCGCCAGCAGTTCGCCCGGGGACAGAGATAATTCACCCCTCCACTTT. It codes for CASSSPGDRDNSPLHF.

The V call is TRBV6-1, the J call TRBJ2-7; TRBD1 matches at 8 bases. V was clipped by 6 bases and J by 1 base; unmatched bases: 8. The CDR3 sequence is 15 residues long. CDR1 is MNHNS and CDR2 is SASEGT in the germline V gene. Here the CDR3 reads CASSKGQGDSYEQYF. The CDR3 region has the DNA TGTGCCAGCAGCAAAGGACAGGGAGATTCCTACGAGCAGTACTTC.

This clonotype has just a few counts. The junction departs from the called germline gene at one end, perhaps through a read error. V and J are TRBV9 and TRBJ2-7; D is undetermined. Germline CDR1 and CDR2: SGDLS and YYNGEE. The CDR3 sequence is 13 residues long. This CDR3 reads CASSVPGSYEQYF. CDR3 DNA: TGTGCCAGCAGCGTCCCTGGCTCCTATGAGCAGTACTTC.

This rearrangement joins TRBV7-3 to TRBJ2-3; no reliable D call. Germline values: CDR1 SGHTA, CDR2 FQGTGA. The CDR3 spans 17 residues. The germline V and J ends were trimmed by 4 bases and 5 bases, with 22 bases remaining between them. For the CDR3, the DNA is TGTGCCAGCAGCTCCGGACCAGCCCCCCCGGGTAGAGATACGCAGTATTTT. It encodes CASSSGPAPPGRDTQYF.

This sequence joins TRBV29-1 and TRBJ2-1; tentatively, D is TRBD2 (6 bases). The better agreement between TRBJ2-7 and the DNA end casts doubt on the J call. This CDR3 has 13 amino acids. The V gene's germline CDR1 is SQVTM and CDR2 ANQGSEA. The CDR3 DNA reads as TGCAGCGGTTTCGGGGACTCCTACAATGAGCAGTACTTC. This translates into CSGFGDSYNEQYF.

This clonotype has only one observation. The chain employs TRBV28 and TRBJ2-6; 7 nucleotides line up with TRBD2. J was trimmed by 2 bases and V by 3 bases; bases with no gene match: 4. Germline V CDR1 and CDR2: MDHEN, SYDVKM. The length of the CDR3 is 16 residues. CDR3 amino acids: CASSFLGGTGANVLTF. Here the CDR3 DNA reads TGTGCCAGCAGTTTTTTGGGGGGGACTGGGGCCAACGTCCTGACTTTC.

The V call is TRBV20-1, the J call TRBJ1-1; D not certain. Trimming stripped 7 bases from V and 4 bases from J, with 16 bases between. Germline CDR1 and CDR2: DFQATT and SNEGSKA (reference sequence). The CDR3 totals 13 residues. The CDR3 DNA reads as TGCAGTGGGACCTTTGGGGATCCCACTGAAGCTTTCTTT. Translating it yields CSGTFGDPTEAFF.

The V and J genes are TRBV20-1 and TRBJ1-2, with 7 positions matching TRBD1. V shed 0 bases, J shed 2 bases, and the junction held 21 bases outside the gene matches. CDR1 is DFQATT and CDR2 is SNEGSKA in the germline V gene (reference sequence). The CDR3 consists of 20 residues. The CDR3 region is CSARDLVEGAVGGGNYGYTF. For the CDR3, the DNA is TGCAGTGCTAGAGATCTAGTAGAGGGTGCCGTTGGAGGGGGCAACTATGGCTACACCTTC.

V and J are TRBV7-2 and TRBJ1-2, with 9 bases aligning to TRBD1. The junction had 9 bases not matched to a gene; V was cut back by 6 bases and J by 7 bases. Germline V gives CDR1 SGHTA, CDR2 FQGNSA. This CDR3 is built from 14 residues. CDR3 DNA sequence: TGTGCCAGCAGATATCCGGGACAGGGAGGTGGCTACACCTTC. It translates to CASRYPGQGGGYTF.

This clonotype was found a few times. The V and J genes are TRBV6-6 and TRBJ2-5; 7 positions match TRBD2. CDR3 length: 14 amino acids. V was pared by 2 bases and J by 7 bases, with 7 bases of the junction left unmatched. Germline CDR1 is MNHNY and CDR2 is SVGAGI (reference sequence). In DNA, the CDR3 is TGTGCCAGCAGTTACGGCGGGGGATATGGGACCCAGTACTTC. Its translation: CASSYGGGYGTQYF.

The table lists this clonotype with a few counts. The chain recombines TRBV10-3 with TRBJ1-1, with D perhaps TRBD1 (6 bases). Trimming stripped 8 bases from V and 4 bases from J, with 11 bases between. The germline V gene has CDR1 ENHRY and CDR2 SYGVKD. The CDR3 extends over 12 amino acids. CDR3 DNA: TGTGCCATCGGTCAAGGGGGCACTGAAGCTTTCTTT. This sequence encodes CAIGQGGTEAFF.